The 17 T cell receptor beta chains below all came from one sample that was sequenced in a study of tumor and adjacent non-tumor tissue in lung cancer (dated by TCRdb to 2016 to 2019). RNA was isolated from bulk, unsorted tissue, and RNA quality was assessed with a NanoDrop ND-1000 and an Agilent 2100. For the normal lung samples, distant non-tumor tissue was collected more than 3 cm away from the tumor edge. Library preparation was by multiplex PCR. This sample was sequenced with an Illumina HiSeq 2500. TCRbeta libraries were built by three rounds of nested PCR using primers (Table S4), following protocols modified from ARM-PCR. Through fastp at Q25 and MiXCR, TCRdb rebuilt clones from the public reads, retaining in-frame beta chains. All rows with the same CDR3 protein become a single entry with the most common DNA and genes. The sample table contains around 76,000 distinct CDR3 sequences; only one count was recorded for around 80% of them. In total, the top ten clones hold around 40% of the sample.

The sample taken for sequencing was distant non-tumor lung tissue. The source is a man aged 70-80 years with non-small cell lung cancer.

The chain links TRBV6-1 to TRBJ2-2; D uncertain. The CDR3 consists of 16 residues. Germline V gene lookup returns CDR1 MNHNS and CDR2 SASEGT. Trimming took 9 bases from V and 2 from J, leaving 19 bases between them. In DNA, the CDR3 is TGTGCCAGTAGTAGCCCTTCTCCCACCAACACCGGGGAGCTGTTTTTT. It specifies CASSSPSPTNTGELFF.

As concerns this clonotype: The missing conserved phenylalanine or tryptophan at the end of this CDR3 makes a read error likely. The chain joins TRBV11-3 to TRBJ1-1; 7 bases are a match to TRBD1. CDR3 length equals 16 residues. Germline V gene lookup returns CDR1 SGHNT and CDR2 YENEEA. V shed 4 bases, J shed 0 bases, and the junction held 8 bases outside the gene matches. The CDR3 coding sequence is TGTGCCAGCAGCTCCCGGGACAGATCCCTGAACACTGAAGCTTTCATT. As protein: CASSSRDRSLNTEAFI.

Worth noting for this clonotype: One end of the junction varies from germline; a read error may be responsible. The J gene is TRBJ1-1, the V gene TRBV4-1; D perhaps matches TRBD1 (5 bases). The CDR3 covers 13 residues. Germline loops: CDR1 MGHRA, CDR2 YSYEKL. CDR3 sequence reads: CTSSTQGGTEAFF. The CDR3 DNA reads TGCACCAGCAGCACCCAGGGTGGAACTGAAGCTTTCTTT.

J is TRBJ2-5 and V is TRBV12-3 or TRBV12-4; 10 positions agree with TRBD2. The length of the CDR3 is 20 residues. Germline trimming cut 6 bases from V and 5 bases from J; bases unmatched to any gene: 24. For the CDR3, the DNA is TGTGCCAGCAGAAAAAGCGACCAGCCGACTAGCGGGCTTCCTCAGGAGACCCAGTACTTC. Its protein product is CASRKSDQPTSGLPQETQYF.

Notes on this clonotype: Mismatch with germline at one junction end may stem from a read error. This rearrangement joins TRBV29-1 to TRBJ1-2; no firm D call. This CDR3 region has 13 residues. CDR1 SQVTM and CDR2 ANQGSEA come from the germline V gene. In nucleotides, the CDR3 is TGCAGTGTTCTCCAGATGGGAGCCTATCGCTATACCTTC. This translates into CSVLQMGAYRYTF.

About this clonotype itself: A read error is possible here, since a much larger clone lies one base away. CDR3 loop: CANSYLERVRRTYEQYF. The CDR3 nucleotides read TGTGCCAACAGTTACCTTGAACGGGTCAGGCGAACCTACGAGCAGTACTTC. V gene TRBV6-6 combines with J gene TRBJ2-7; D remains ambiguous. Germline V gene lookup returns CDR1 MNHNY and CDR2 SVGAGI (reference sequence). The CDR3 length is 17 residues.

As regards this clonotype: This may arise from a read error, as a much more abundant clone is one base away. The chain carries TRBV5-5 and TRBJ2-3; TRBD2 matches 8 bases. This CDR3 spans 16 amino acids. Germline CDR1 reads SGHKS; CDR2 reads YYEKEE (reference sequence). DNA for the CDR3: TGTGTCAGCAGCCCGCCCGGGACTAGTCTAACAGATACGCAGTATTTT. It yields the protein CVSSPPGTSLTDTQYF.

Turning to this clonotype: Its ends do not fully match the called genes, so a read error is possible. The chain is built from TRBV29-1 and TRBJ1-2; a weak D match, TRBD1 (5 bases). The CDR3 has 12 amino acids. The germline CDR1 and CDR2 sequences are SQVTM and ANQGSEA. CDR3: CSVPRDGYVYSF. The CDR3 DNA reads TGCAGCGTACCGAGGGACGGCTATGTCTACAGCTTC.

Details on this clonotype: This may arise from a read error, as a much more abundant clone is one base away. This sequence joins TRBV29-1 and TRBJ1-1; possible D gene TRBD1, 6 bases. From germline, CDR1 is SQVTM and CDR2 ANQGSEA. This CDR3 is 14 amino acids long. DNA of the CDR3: TGCAGCGTTGAAGAAGGGGGGAGTAACACTGAAACTTTCTTT. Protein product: CSVEEGGSNTETFF. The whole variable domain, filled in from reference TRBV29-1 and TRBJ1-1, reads SAVISQKPSRDICQRGTSLTIQCQVDSQVTMMFWYRQQPGQSLTLIATANQGSEATYESGFVIDKFPISRPNLTFSTLTVSNMSPEDSSIYLCSVEEGGSNTETFFGQGTRLTVV.

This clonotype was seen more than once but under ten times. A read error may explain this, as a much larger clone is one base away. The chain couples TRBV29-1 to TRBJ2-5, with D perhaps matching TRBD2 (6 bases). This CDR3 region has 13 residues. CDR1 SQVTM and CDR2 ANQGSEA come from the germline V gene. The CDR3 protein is CSVERVAEEIQYF. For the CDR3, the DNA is TGCAGCGTTGAAAGAGTAGCGGAAGAGATCCAGTACTTC. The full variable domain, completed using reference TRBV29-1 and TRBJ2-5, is SAVISQKPSRDICQRGTSLTIQCQVDSQVTMMFWYRQQPGQSLTLIATANQGSEATYESGFVIDKFPISRPNLTFSTLTVSNMSPEDSSIYLCSVERVAEEIQYFGPGTRLLVL.

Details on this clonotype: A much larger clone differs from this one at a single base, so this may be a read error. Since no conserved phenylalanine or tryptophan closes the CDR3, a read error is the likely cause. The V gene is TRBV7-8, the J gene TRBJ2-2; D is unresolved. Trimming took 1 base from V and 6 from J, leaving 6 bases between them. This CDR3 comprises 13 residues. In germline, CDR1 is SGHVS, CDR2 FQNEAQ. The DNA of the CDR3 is TGTGCCAGCAGCTTAGTTGGGGCCGGGGAGCTGTTTTTA. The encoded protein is CASSLVGAGELFL.

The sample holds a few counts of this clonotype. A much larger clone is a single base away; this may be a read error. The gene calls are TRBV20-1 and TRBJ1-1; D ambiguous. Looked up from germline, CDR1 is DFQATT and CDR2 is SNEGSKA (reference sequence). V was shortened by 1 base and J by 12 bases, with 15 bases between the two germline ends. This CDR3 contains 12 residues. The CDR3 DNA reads TGCAGTGCTAGAGGGGGAATCGGGGAAACTTTCTTT. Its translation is CSARGGIGETFF.

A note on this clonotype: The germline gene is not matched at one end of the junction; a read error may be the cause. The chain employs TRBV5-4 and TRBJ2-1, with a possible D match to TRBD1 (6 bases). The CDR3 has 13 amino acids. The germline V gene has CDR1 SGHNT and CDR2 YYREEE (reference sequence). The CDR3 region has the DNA TGTGCTAGCAGCTTGCCCTCGTCTGGGGGCCTGTTCTTC. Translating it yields CASSLPSSGGLFF.

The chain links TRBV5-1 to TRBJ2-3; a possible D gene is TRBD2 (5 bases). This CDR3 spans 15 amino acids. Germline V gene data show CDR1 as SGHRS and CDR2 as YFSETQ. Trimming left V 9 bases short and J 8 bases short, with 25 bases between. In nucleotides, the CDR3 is TGCGCCACTAGCCAGTCTCCCTGCTTGGAAGGTACGCAGTATTTT. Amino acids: CATSQSPCLEGTQYF.

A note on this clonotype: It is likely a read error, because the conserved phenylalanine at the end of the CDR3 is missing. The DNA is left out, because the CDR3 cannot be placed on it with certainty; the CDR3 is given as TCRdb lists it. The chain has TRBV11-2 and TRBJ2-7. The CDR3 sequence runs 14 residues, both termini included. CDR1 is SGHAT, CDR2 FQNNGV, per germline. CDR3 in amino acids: CASSLVGRDREKYL.

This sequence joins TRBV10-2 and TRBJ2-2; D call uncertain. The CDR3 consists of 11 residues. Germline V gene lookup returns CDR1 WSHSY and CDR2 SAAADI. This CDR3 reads CTTSDTGELFF. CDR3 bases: TGCACCACCAGTGACACCGGGGAGCTGTTTTTT.

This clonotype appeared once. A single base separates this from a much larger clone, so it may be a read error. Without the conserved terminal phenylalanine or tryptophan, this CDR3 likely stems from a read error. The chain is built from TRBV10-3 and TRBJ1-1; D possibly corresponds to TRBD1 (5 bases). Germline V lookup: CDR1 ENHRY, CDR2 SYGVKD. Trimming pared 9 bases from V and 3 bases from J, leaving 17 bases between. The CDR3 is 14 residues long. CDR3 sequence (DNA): TGTGCCATTGGACACTCCACTCGGGACACTGAAGCTTTCTAT. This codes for CAIGHSTRDTEAFY.